This passage covers 10 T cell receptor beta chains from one sample sequenced in a study of blood T cell repertoires in COVID-19. This table comes from immunoSEQ multiplex PCR, and its TCRdb copy is limited to in-frame clones, with some not included. The sample holds about 51,000 clones; 82% are singletons and the top ten take 13% to 15%. Source material: peripheral blood. These receptors came from a human donor with acute or convalescent COVID-19. The donor label of this sample is uncertain.

The chain couples TRBV27 to TRBJ1-1; 7 bases map to TRBD1. The CDR3 is 15 amino acids. V trimming: 7 bases; J trimming: 0 bases; junction bases outside the gene matches: 8. CDR1 and CDR2 (germline): MNHEY, SMNVEV (reference sequence). The CDR3 loop reads CASKAGGNLNTEAFF. The CDR3 region has the DNA TGTGCCAGCAAGGCAGGGGGGAACTTGAACACTGAAGCTTTCTTT.

The rearrangement uses TRBV4-2 and TRBJ1-1; tentative D call: TRBD1 (5 bases). Per germline, CDR1 LGHNA and CDR2 YNFKEQ. This CDR3 is built from 12 residues. V lost 5 bases to trimming and J lost 11 bases, with 15 bases between them. This chain's CDR3 is CASSLGGESAFF. CDR3 nucleotides: TGTGCCAGCAGCTTAGGAGGGGAGTCGGCTTTCTTT.

This clone was seen more than once but under ten times. The CDR3 loop reads CASGPILSHEQYF. The CDR3 bases are TGTGCTAGTGGTCCGATCCTATCTCACGAGCAGTACTTC. The genes are TRBV12-5 and TRBJ2-7, with D hard to call. Per germline, CDR1 LGHNT and CDR2 FRNRAP. The CDR3 contains 13 residues. The V end was cut by 5 bases, the J end by 5 bases, with 13 bases between.

This sequence joins TRBV7-9 and TRBJ1-3; the D is unclear. This CDR3 region has 13 residues. Germline V gene data show CDR1 as SEHNR and CDR2 as FQNEAQ (reference sequence). The V and J ends lost 7 bases and 0 bases respectively, with 7 bases between them. This chain's CDR3 is CASNPSSGNTIYF. For the CDR3, the DNA is TGTGCCAGCAATCCTAGCTCTGGAAACACCATATATTTT.

There are many counts of this clone. V usage is TRBV3-1 (or the pseudogene TRBV3-2) and J usage is TRBJ2-2, with TRBD1 identical over 7 bases. The CDR3 extends over 15 amino acids. V was clipped by 4 bases and J by 5 bases; unmatched bases: 7. Germline values: CDR1 LGHDT, CDR2 YNNKEL (reference sequence). CDR3 in amino acids: CASSLGTVITGELFF. The CDR3 bases are TGTGCCAGCAGCCTGGGGACAGTAATTACCGGGGAGCTGTTTTTT.

The gene calls are TRBV7-2 and TRBJ2-3; TRBD2 agrees at 8 bases. The V and J ends lost 1 base and 3 bases, in that order; junction bases with no gene match: 3. This CDR3 is built from 15 residues. Germline V gene data show CDR1 as SGHTA and CDR2 as FQGNSA. CDR3 DNA: TGTGCCAGCAGCTTAGGACTAGCGAAGACAGATACGCAGTATTTT. It translates to CASSLGLAKTDTQYF.

The chain uses TRBV4-3 and TRBJ2-7; 9 bases fit TRBD1. Germline CDR1 is LGHNA and CDR2 is YSLEER. There are 15 residues in the CDR3. V trimming: 4 bases; J trimming: 4 bases; junction bases outside the gene matches: 8. In DNA, the CDR3 is TGCGCCAGCAGCCCGTCGGGACAGGGAACGTACGAGCAGTACTTC. Residues: CASSPSGQGTYEQYF.

The rearrangement joins TRBV6-1 to TRBJ1-2; TRBD1 matches at 10 bases. Germline V CDR1 and CDR2: MNHNS, SASEGT. The CDR3 runs 17 residues. With 4 bases clipped from V and 5 bases from J, the junction kept 13 bases outside the gene matches. This CDR3 is CASSGGLDRGVSYGYTF. The CDR3 region has the DNA TGTGCCAGCAGTGGGGGGCTGGACAGGGGGGTATCATATGGCTACACCTTC.

The chain carries TRBV12-3 or TRBV12-4 and TRBJ1-2; 9 bases are shared with TRBD1. There are 13 residues in the CDR3. With 5 bases clipped from V and 8 bases from J, the junction kept 6 bases outside the gene matches. CDR3 region: CASSPRQGEGYTF. The CDR3 DNA follows: TGTGCCAGCAGTCCCAGACAGGGGGAAGGCTACACCTTC.

The chain couples TRBV27 to TRBJ1-2, with 9 bases matching TRBD1. Looked up from germline, CDR1 is MNHEY and CDR2 is SMNVEV (reference sequence). The CDR3 extends over 14 amino acids. J lost 4 bases, V lost 6 bases, and 6 bases had no gene match. The CDR3 protein is CASRSDRGIYGYTF. CDR3 DNA sequence: TGTGCCAGCAGATCGGACAGGGGTATCTATGGCTACACCTTC.